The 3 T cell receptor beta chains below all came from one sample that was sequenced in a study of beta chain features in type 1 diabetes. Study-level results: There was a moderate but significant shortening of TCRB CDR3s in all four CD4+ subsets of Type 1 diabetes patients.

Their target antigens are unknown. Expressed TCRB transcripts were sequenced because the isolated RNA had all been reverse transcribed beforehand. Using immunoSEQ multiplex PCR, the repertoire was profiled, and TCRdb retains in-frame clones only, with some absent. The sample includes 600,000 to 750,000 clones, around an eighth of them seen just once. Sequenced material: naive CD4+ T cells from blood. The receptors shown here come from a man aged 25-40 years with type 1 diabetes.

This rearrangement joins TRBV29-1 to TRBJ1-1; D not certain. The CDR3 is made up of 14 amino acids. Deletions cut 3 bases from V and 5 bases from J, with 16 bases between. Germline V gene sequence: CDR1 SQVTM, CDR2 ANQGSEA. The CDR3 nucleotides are TGCAGCGTTGAGGGCCGCCCTGTCGAGACTGAAGCTTTCTTT. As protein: CSVEGRPVETEAFF.

CDR3 nucleotide sequence: TGTGCCAGCAGCTTAGCTTTCGGGCGGGGGGCCTACAATGAGCAGTTCTTC. Protein sequence: CASSLAFGRGAYNEQFF. J is TRBJ2-1 and V is TRBV7-9; 8 nucleotides line up with TRBD2. The CDR3 length is 17 residues. The germline gives CDR1 SEHNR, CDR2 FQNEAQ (reference sequence). J gave up 2 bases and V 0 bases, and 6 bases lay outside the gene matches.

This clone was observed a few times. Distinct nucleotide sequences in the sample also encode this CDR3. CDR3 amino acids: CASSLAGSYEQYF. CDR3 nucleotides: TGCGCCAGCAGCTTGGCAGGGTCCTACGAGCAGTACTTC. The chain joins TRBV5-1 to TRBJ2-7; perhaps TRBD1 as D (5 bases). The CDR3 consists of 13 residues. Germline loops: CDR1 SGHRS, CDR2 YFSETQ. The V gene lost 0 bases and the J gene lost 1 base, with 5 bases spanning the gap.